The rows below give T cell receptor beta chains drawn from one sample of a study of T cells in localized non-small cell lung cancer. Profiling relied on immunoSEQ multiplex PCR, and the TCRdb table lists in-frame clones only, not all of them. Of 15,000 to 20,000 clones in the sample, about 86% were seen once. Sequenced material: peripheral blood, taken before any cancer treatment. These receptors came from a male donor aged 60 or older with stage III lung adenocarcinoma. Each CDR3 is given with its conserved first and last residue. Each record gives: clone size, D gene, V gene, CDR3 protein. A D gene is named only where the DNA matches it firmly. Clone size is not always given. Where it is, it says once, few, many or a class for expanded clones.

>once|TRBD2|TRBV9
CASSPQGLAPRETQYF
>-|-|TRBV5-1
CASSPMGGAGELFF
>-|-|TRBV7-2
CASSSRHRYGYTF
>-|TRBD1|TRBV7-2
CASSLEDKGDRATYGYTF
>-|-|TRBV29-1
CSSGGLGTEAFF
>-|-|TRBV5-1
CASSLAGEYQETQYF
>-|-|TRBV18
CASSPARGETQYF
>-|-|TRBV5-1
CASSLVRGTEAFF
>-|-|TRBV6-6
CASSYSAVDYGYTF
>-|-|TRBV19
CATQTLNTEAFF
>-|TRBD2|TRBV5-1
CASSAATSGNTDTQYF
>-|TRBD2|TRBV11-2
CASSLRAGEGEQFF
>few|TRBD2|TRBV5-4
CASSSTSGSDTQYF
>-|-|TRBV5-1
CASSSVLEDDEQYF